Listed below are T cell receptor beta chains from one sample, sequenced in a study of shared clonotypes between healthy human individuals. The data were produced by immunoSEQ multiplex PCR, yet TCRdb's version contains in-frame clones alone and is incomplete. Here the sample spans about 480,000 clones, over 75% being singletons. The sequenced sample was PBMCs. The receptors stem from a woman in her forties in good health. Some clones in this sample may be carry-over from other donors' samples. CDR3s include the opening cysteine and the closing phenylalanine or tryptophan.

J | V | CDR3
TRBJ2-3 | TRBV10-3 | CAIKNSTTDTQYF
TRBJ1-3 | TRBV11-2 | CASSLTGPGNTIYF
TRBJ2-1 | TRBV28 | CASSLGGATDEQFF
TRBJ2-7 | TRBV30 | CAWSVGGALEEQYF
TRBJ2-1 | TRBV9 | CASSVRQDSYNEQFF
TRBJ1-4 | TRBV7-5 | CARSGGERTNEKLFF
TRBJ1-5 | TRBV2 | CASGGSAARQPQHF
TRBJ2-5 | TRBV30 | CAWTVMRFQGEQYF
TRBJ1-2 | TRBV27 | CASSLRVNYGYTF
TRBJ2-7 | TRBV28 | CASTSRTGPAYEQYF
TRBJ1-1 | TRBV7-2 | CASSGQGPGTEAFF
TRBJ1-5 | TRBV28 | CASSSGWNNQPQHF
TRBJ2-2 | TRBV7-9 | CASSLGVVGELFF
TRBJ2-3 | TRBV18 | CASSPLDNTDTQYF
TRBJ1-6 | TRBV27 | CASWAGGSPLHF
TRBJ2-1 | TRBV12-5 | CASGLGATSNSYNEQFF
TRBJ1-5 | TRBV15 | CATSRFPDRGNQPQHF